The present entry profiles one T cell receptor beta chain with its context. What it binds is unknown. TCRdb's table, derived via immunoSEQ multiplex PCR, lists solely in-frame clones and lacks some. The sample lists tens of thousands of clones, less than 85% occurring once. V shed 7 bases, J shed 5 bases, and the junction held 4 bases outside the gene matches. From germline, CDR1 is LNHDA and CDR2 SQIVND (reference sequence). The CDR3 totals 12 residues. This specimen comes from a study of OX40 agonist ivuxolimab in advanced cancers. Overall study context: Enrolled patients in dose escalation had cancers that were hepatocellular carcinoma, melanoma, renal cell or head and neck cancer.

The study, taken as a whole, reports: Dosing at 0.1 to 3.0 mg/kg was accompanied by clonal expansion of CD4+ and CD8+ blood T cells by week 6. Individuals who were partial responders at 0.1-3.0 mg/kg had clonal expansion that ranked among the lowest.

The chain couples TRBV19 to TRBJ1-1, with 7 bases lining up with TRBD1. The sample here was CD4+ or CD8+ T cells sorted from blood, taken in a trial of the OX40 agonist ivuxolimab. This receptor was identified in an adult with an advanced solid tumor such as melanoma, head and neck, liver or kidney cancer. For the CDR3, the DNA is TGTGCCAGTACCGACAGGGTGACTGAAGCTTTCTTT. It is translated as CASTDRVTEAFF.